The 13 T cell receptor beta chains presented below share a single source sample, sequenced in a study of T cell repertoires in cytomegalovirus infection (dated by TCRdb to the late 2010s). TCRdb names Illumina HiSeq 1500 as the instrument used. TCRdb passed the public sequencing reads through fastp at Q25 and MiXCR, retaining productive beta sequences. Entries are consolidated by CDR3 protein sequence, retaining the most common genes and DNA. In this sample the table shows more than 150,000 distinct CDR3 sequences, 28% of which occur a single time. In total, the top ten clones hold 30% to 35% of the sample. Sequenced sample: PBMCs. The receptors derive from a human donor in good health (CMV status not recorded). Some clones in this sample may be carry-over from other donors' samples.

The chain employs TRBV2 and TRBJ2-3, with D tentatively TRBD2 (5 bases). This CDR3 contains 14 residues. The V end lost 7 bases, the J end lost 4 bases, and 15 bases lay between the germline ends. CDR1 and CDR2 (germline): SNHLY, FYNNEI. The CDR3 loop is CASTPGKLADTQYF. In DNA form, the CDR3 reads TGTGCCAGCACACCGGGGAAGCTGGCAGATACGCAGTATTTT.

This clonotype turned up a few times. The rearrangement uses TRBV12-3 or TRBV12-4 and TRBJ1-3; weak D call: TRBD1 (6 bases). The CDR3 runs to 15 residues. Trimming took off 4 bases at V and 5 bases at J, with 15 bases between the two ends. CDR3 amino acids: CASSSLPTGRNTIYF. In DNA form, the CDR3 reads TGTGCCAGCAGTTCACTCCCCACAGGGAGAAACACCATATATTTT.

The rearrangement uses TRBV5-6 and TRBJ1-3; D is unresolved. Germline V gene lookup returns CDR1 SGHDT and CDR2 YYEEEE. Trimming took off 4 bases at V and 2 bases at J, with 10 bases between the two ends. CDR3 length: 14 residues. The CDR3 region has the DNA TGTGCCAGCAGCCTCAGAGGAGCTGGAAACACCATATATTTT. Translation: CASSLRGAGNTIYF.

This clonotype appeared a few times. This rearrangement joins TRBV7-9 to TRBJ1-3, with 8 bases lining up with TRBD1. The trim removed 5 bases at V and 2 bases at J, leaving 5 bases unmatched. Germline V lookup: CDR1 SEHNR, CDR2 FQNEAQ (reference sequence). The CDR3 length is 15 residues. CDR3 residues: CASSIGQGPGNTIYF. CDR3 nucleotides: TGTGCCAGCAGCATTGGACAGGGCCCTGGAAACACCATATATTTT.

A few counts support this clonotype. With a much larger clone just one base away, this may be a read error. CDR3 protein: CASSLTGVMNTEAFF. In nucleotides, the CDR3 is TGTGCCAGCAGCTTGACAGGGGTCATGAACACTGAAGCTTTCTTT. V usage is TRBV7-8 and J usage is TRBJ1-1; 8 bases match TRBD1. This CDR3 is built from 15 residues. The germline CDR1 and CDR2 sequences are SGHVS and FQNEAQ. The V segment lost 3 bases and the J segment 0 bases; nucleotides outside the gene matches: 3.

The genes are TRBV7-9 and TRBJ2-5; 8 bases line up with TRBD1. V gave up 5 bases and J gave up 3 bases; unmatched junction bases: 11. The CDR3 length is 16 residues. The germline V gene has CDR1 SEHNR and CDR2 FQNEAQ (reference sequence). The CDR3 here is CASSQPRTGSKETQYF. DNA of the CDR3: TGTGCCAGCAGCCAACCACGGACAGGGTCAAAAGAGACCCAGTACTTC. Looking up the rest from reference TRBV7-9 and TRBJ2-5 gives the full variable domain: DTGVSQNPRHKITKRGQNVTFRCDPISEHNRLYWYRQTLGQGPEFLTYFQNEAQLEKSRLLSDRFSAERPKGSFSTLEIQRTEQGDSAMYLCASSQPRTGSKETQYFGPGTRLLVL.

The chain employs TRBV4-1 and TRBJ1-1; 9 nucleotides align to TRBD1. This CDR3 has 14 amino acids. The germline V gene encodes CDR1 MGHRA and CDR2 YSYEKL. The J segment lost 5 bases and the V segment lost 5 bases, leaving 6 bases of the junction unmatched. In DNA, the CDR3 is TGCGCCAGCAGCACGACAGGGGGATGGACTGAAGCTTTCTTT. This translates into CASSTTGGWTEAFF.

This clonotype was picked up a small number of times. The chain is built from TRBV6-6 and TRBJ2-1, with a possible D match to TRBD2 (7 bases). Per the germline V gene, CDR1 is MNHNY and CDR2 is SVGAGI (reference sequence). The CDR3 totals 11 residues. Written as DNA, the CDR3 is TGTACTAGTGGGGGGGCGAATGAGCAGTTCTTC. Amino acid sequence: CTSGGANEQFF.

The J gene is TRBJ2-7, the V gene TRBV12-3 or TRBV12-4; 10 nucleotides agree with TRBD1. Unmatched junction bases numbered 12, after V lost 7 bases and J lost 0 bases. The CDR3 contains 17 residues. The CDR3 region has the DNA TGTGCCAGCACCACCTTCTCCGGGACAGGGGTCTCCTACGAGCAGTACTTC. It translates to CASTTFSGTGVSYEQYF.

In its sample, this clonotype was seen many times. The chain joins TRBV11-2 to TRBJ1-1; D remains ambiguous. There are 15 residues in the CDR3. Deletions cut 3 bases from V and 11 bases from J, with 22 bases between. Per the germline V gene, CDR1 is SGHAT and CDR2 is FQNNGV. Here the CDR3 reads CASSLGGRKSGPAFF. The CDR3 coding sequence is TGTGCCAGCAGCTTGGGTGGCAGAAAGAGCGGCCCGGCTTTCTTT.

J is TRBJ1-4 and V is TRBV20-1; D unclear. Trimming shortened V by 0 bases and J by 0 bases, and 8 bases separated the two germline ends. The CDR3 runs to 15 residues. The germline gives CDR1 DFQATT, CDR2 SNEGSKA (reference sequence). The DNA of the CDR3 is TGCAGTGCTAGAGATAGATTTGCAACTAATGAAAAACTGTTTTTT. It translates to CSARDRFATNEKLFF.

V gene TRBV5-1 combines with J gene TRBJ2-5; D assignment may be TRBD1 or TRBD2 (5 bases each). The CDR3 has 15 residues. V was clipped by 0 bases and J by 3 bases, with 12 bases between them. Germline assignment: CDR1 SGHRS and CDR2 YFSETQ. CDR3 loop: CASSLEPGREETQYF. As DNA, the CDR3 is TGCGCCAGCAGCTTGGAGCCGGGACGCGAAGAGACCCAGTACTTC.

The rearrangement joins TRBV7-8 to TRBJ2-7, with D uncertain. Germline V gives CDR1 SGHVS, CDR2 FQNEAQ. Trimming took 4 bases from V and 5 from J, leaving 9 bases between them. The CDR3 contains 12 residues. CDR3 nucleotide sequence: TGTGCCAGCAGCTCACTTGTCGACGAGCAGTACTTC. Encoded protein: CASSSLVDEQYF.